The 23 T cell receptor beta chains below come from one sample, sequenced in a study of persistence of HIV-infected CD4 T cells. These receptors are not linked to any known antigen. Sequencing used immunoSEQ version 4 in survey mode. The repertoire was sequenced with immunoSEQ multiplex PCR; TCRdb's copy has only in-frame clones and lacks some. The sample lists about 40,000 clones; roughly 74% were seen once. Overlapping HIV-1 Gag 15-mer peptides at approximately 0.96 ug per peptide per mL were used. Sorted nonresponding memory CD4+ T cells were CD40L-negative, CD69-negative, CD45RO-high. Sequencing was performed on CD4+ T cells sorted from PBMCs after roughly 19-hour stimulation, taken from a patient who received antiretroviral therapy. Every receptor here comes from an adult man with HIV who was CMV-seropositive.

The chain recombines TRBV12-3 or TRBV12-4 with TRBJ1-6, with D unclear. The length of the CDR3 is 13 residues. With 5 bases removed from V and 10 bases from J, the gap between germline ends came to 12 bases. The CDR3 spells CASSPGYISPLHF. The CDR3 DNA reads TGTGCCAGCAGTCCGGGTTATATCTCACCCCTCCACTTT.

The chain employs TRBV4-2 and TRBJ2-5; no clear D. This CDR3 has 15 residues. V lost 6 bases and J 5 bases, leaving 19 bases between the germline ends. Germline loops: CDR1 LGHNA, CDR2 YNFKEQ. CDR3 nucleotides: TGTGCCAGCAGTCCTACAATAGACCATAGCGAGACCCAGTACTTC. It translates to CASSPTIDHSETQYF.

V is TRBV6-2 or TRBV6-3 and J is TRBJ1-2; the D gene is possibly TRBD1 (6 bases). The CDR3 sequence is 15 residues long. Trimming pared 2 bases from V and 6 bases from J, leaving 16 bases between. CDR1 and CDR2 from the germline V gene are MNHEY and SVGEGT. The CDR3 loop is CASSYVVTGMHGYTF. CDR3 bases: TGTGCCAGCAGTTACGTCGTAACAGGGATGCATGGCTACACCTTC.

This clone was seen a few times. This chain joins TRBV4-3 and TRBJ1-6; 12 bases are shared with TRBD1. Germline V lookup: CDR1 LGHNA, CDR2 YSLEER. The V and J ends lost 0 bases and 3 bases, in that order; junction bases with no gene match: 6. The length of the CDR3 is 19 residues. The CDR3 loop reads CASSQDFGTGGYYNSPLHF. CDR3 coding DNA: TGCGCCAGCAGCCAAGATTTCGGGACAGGGGGCTACTATAATTCACCCCTCCACTTT.

In regard to this clone: Other DNA sequences from this sample encode an identical CDR3 as well. The V gene is TRBV6-2 or TRBV6-3, the J gene TRBJ2-3; 7 nucleotides match TRBD2. CDR1 is MNHEY, CDR2 SVGEGT, per germline. There are 15 residues in the CDR3. With V trimmed by 4 bases and J by 1 base, 5 bases remained unmatched. For the CDR3, the DNA is TGTGCCAGCAGTTCTAGCGGCGCGGGCACAGATACGCAGTATTTT. Amino acids: CASSSSGAGTDTQYF.

Regarding this clone: An end of the junction differs from the germline gene, which may be a read error. The genes are TRBV18 and TRBJ2-7; D is undetermined. The CDR3 length is 14 residues. Germline CDR1 KGHSH, CDR2 LQKENI. The CDR3 DNA sequence: TGTGCCAGCTCCCCACAGTCGAAGGGTGGCGAGCAGTACTTC. This translates into CASSPQSKGGEQYF.

The genes are TRBV25-1 and TRBJ1-4; 9 positions agree with TRBD1. The CDR3 runs 17 residues. The germline CDR1 and CDR2 sequences are MGHDK and SYGVNS. V trimming: 4 bases; J trimming: 3 bases; junction bases outside the gene matches: 9. CDR3 protein: CASSGSRDRVANEKLFF. DNA for the CDR3: TGTGCCAGCAGTGGGTCCCGGGACAGGGTGGCTAATGAAAAACTGTTTTTT. The whole variable domain, filled in from reference TRBV25-1 and TRBJ1-4, reads EADIYQTPRYLVIGTGKKITLECSQTMGHDKMYWYQQDPGMELHLIHYSYGVNSTEKGDLSSESTVSRIRTEHFPLTLESARPSHTSQYLCASSGSRDRVANEKLFFGSGTQLSVL.

This chain joins TRBV2 and TRBJ1-5; D remains unclear. V lost 6 bases and J lost 0, with 9 bases in between. CDR3 size: 14 residues. Germline V gene data show CDR1 as SNHLY and CDR2 as FYNNEI. CDR3 residues: CASSLQNSNQPQHF. For the CDR3, the DNA is TGTGCCAGCAGCCTTCAGAATAGCAATCAGCCCCAGCATTTT.

This chain uses TRBV7-2 with TRBJ1-6, with 9 bases identical to TRBD1. This CDR3 has 14 amino acids. J gave up 9 bases and V 5 bases, and 5 bases lay outside the gene matches. CDR1 and CDR2 from the germline V gene are SGHTA and FQGNSA. The CDR3 DNA is TGTGCCAGCAGCCCCGGACAGGGGAGTTCACCCCTCCACTTT. Amino acids: CASSPGQGSSPLHF.

This chain connects TRBV6-5 to TRBJ1-2, with D possibly TRBD1 on 6 matching bases. Germline V gene lookup returns CDR1 MNHEY and CDR2 SVGAGI. The germline V and J ends were trimmed by 9 bases and 5 bases, with 10 bases remaining between them. The CDR3 covers 11 residues. CDR3 protein: CASDRLYGYTF. In nucleotides, the CDR3 is TGTGCCAGTGACAGGCTATATGGCTACACCTTC.

V usage is TRBV5-1 and J usage is TRBJ1-1, with 8 bases matching TRBD1. From germline, CDR1 is SGHRS and CDR2 YFSETQ. The CDR3 is 14 residues long. Trimming took 4 bases from V and 5 from J; bases not matched to a gene: 7. CDR3 loop: CASSLQGEGTEAFF. The CDR3 region has the DNA TGCGCCAGCAGCCTACAGGGGGAAGGGACTGAAGCTTTCTTT.

This clone was seen a few times. V usage is TRBV29-1 and J usage is TRBJ2-1; a weak D match, TRBD2 (6 bases). The CDR3 covers 15 residues. V was shortened by 2 bases and J by 1 base, with 12 bases between the two germline ends. Germline assignment: CDR1 SQVTM and CDR2 ANQGSEA. CDR3 DNA: TGCAGCGTTGAAATAGGGCGGGGTTCCTACAATGAGCAGTTCTTC. This codes for CSVEIGRGSYNEQFF.

V usage is TRBV30 and J usage is TRBJ1-4; 10 nucleotides match TRBD1. Germline trimming cut 1 base from V and 2 bases from J; bases unmatched to any gene: 7. This CDR3 has 17 amino acids. Germline V gene data show CDR1 as GTSNPN and CDR2 as SVGIG (reference sequence). The CDR3 reads CAWSEPGQGTTNEKLFF. For the CDR3, the DNA is TGTGCCTGGAGTGAGCCGGGACAGGGGACGACTAATGAAAAACTGTTTTTT.

This chain links TRBV5-5 with TRBJ2-4; D call uncertain. This CDR3 has 14 residues. Germline-derived CDR1 and CDR2 are SGHKS and YYEKEE (reference sequence). V lost 5 bases and J 0 bases, leaving 9 bases between the germline ends. CDR3 sequence (DNA): TGTGCCAGCAGTCCTGGTTTAGCCAAAAACATTCAGTACTTC. Protein: CASSPGLAKNIQYF.

This clone is medium-sized by share. The chain joins TRBV25-1 to TRBJ2-2; 7 bases match TRBD1. Germline lookup yields CDR1 MGHDK and CDR2 SYGVNS. V shed 1 base, J shed 5 bases, and the junction held 7 bases outside the gene matches. The length of the CDR3 is 16 residues. The CDR3 DNA is TGTGCCAGCAGTGAATCAGACAGGGAAAGGACCGGGGAGCTGTTTTTT. Protein sequence: CASSESDRERTGELFF.

V is TRBV10-3 and J is TRBJ2-7, with 9 bases that match TRBD1. The CDR3 length is 14 residues. With 6 bases clipped from V and 7 bases from J, the junction kept 10 bases outside the gene matches. CDR1 is ENHRY and CDR2 is SYGVKD in the germline V gene. CDR3: CAISAGTGTTEQYF. The DNA for the CDR3 is TGTGCCATCAGCGCCGGGACAGGGACGACGGAGCAGTACTTC.

The CDR3 spells CAWRTSGSWGSYEQYF. CDR3 sequence (DNA): TGTGCCTGGAGGACTAGCGGGAGCTGGGGCTCCTACGAGCAGTACTTC. The chain joins TRBV30 to TRBJ2-7; the match to TRBD2 covers 12 bases. Losses at the gene ends were 3 bases for V and 0 bases for J; bases not matched to a gene: 6. CDR3 size: 16 residues. The V gene's germline CDR1 is GTSNPN and CDR2 SVGIG (reference sequence).

This sequence joins TRBV19 and TRBJ1-2; the match to TRBD1 covers 9 bases. V was clipped by 11 bases and J by 3 bases; unmatched bases: 7. Looked up from germline, CDR1 is LNHDA and CDR2 is SQIVND (reference sequence). This CDR3 has 13 residues. DNA of the CDR3: TGTGCCTCCGTGGACAGGGGCTACTATGGCTACACCTTC. This codes for CASVDRGYYGYTF.

The chain employs TRBV29-1 and TRBJ1-1; TRBD1 agrees at 7 bases. Trimming removed 6 bases from V and 0 bases from J; junction bases left unmatched: 7. Germline V lookup: CDR1 SQVTM, CDR2 ANQGSEA. The CDR3 has 14 residues. CDR3: CSVSEGQMNTEAFF. CDR3 nucleotide sequence: TGCAGCGTCTCCGAGGGACAGATGAACACTGAAGCTTTCTTT.

The chain recombines TRBV29-1 with TRBJ2-7; D gene uncertain. Per the germline V gene, CDR1 is SQVTM and CDR2 is ANQGSEA. The CDR3 runs to 13 residues. The V end lost 2 bases, the J end lost 6 bases, and 14 bases lay between the germline ends. The CDR3 loop reads CSVELVSLGEQYF. Written as DNA, the CDR3 is TGCAGCGTTGAATTAGTCTCACTGGGCGAGCAGTACTTC.

The rearrangement joins TRBV5-1 to TRBJ2-7; possibly TRBD2 for D (6 bases). V was clipped by 4 bases and J by 0 bases, with 8 bases between them. Germline V gives CDR1 SGHRS, CDR2 YFSETQ. The CDR3 covers 13 residues. CDR3 DNA sequence: TGCGCCAGCAGCCCGGAGGGCTCCTACGAGCAGTACTTC. Translation: CASSPEGSYEQYF.

This clone came up once. The chain recombines TRBV6-5 with TRBJ2-5; 8 nucleotides align to TRBD1. J gave up 2 bases and V 7 bases, and 9 bases lay outside the gene matches. The CDR3 is 15 amino acids. Germline loops: CDR1 MNHEY, CDR2 SVGAGI. CDR3 sequence reads: CASTSGGGIQETQYF. DNA of the CDR3: TGTGCCAGCACCTCAGGGGGCGGTATACAAGAGACCCAGTACTTC.

This clone was seen only a few times. The chain links TRBV5-1 to TRBJ2-7; TRBD2 agrees at 14 bases. In germline, CDR1 is SGHRS, CDR2 YFSETQ. V lost 3 bases, J lost 5 bases, and 13 bases stayed unmatched. The CDR3 length is 18 residues. CDR3 nucleotide sequence: TGCGCCAGCAGCTGGAGGACTAGCGGGAGGAGGAGTTTAGACGAGCAGTACTTC. Translated, it gives CASSWRTSGRRSLDEQYF. Full variable domain (rest looked up from reference TRBV5-1 and TRBJ2-7): KAGVTQTPRYLIKTRGQQVTLSCSPISGHRSVSWYQQTPGQGLQFLFEYFSETQRNKGNFPGRFSGRQFSNSRSEMNVSTLELGDSALYLCASSWRTSGRRSLDEQYFGPGTRLTVT.